The next 9 T cell receptor beta chains were all read from a single sample in a study of metastatic and nonmetastatic thyroid tumors. No patient had received any treatment before thyroid surgery. Via MiXCR, TCRdb re-called the PCR reads. In the table there are about 24,000 clones, roughly 21% of which are singletons. What was sequenced was blood. The source of these receptors is a male donor with papillary thyroid cancer or a benign thyroid nodule (not recorded which). Some clones in this sample may be carry-over from other donors' samples.

This chain links TRBV11-3 with TRBJ1-2; 9 nucleotides line up with TRBD1. V was pared by 5 bases and J by 4 bases, with 2 bases of the junction left unmatched. In germline, CDR1 is SGHNT, CDR2 YENEEA. The CDR3 is 13 amino acids. The CDR3 nucleotides read TGTGCCAGCAGCCTGACAGGGGGCTATGGCTACACCTTC. Translating gives CASSLTGGYGYTF. The complete variable domain, with remaining parts taken from reference TRBV11-3 and TRBJ1-2, reads EAGVVQSPRYKIIEKKQPVAFWCNPISGHNTLYWYLQNLGQGPELLIRYENEEAVDDSQLPKDRFSAERLKGVDSTLKIQPAELGDSAVYLCASSLTGGYGYTFGSGTRLTVV.

Concerning this clone: The same CDR3 arises from other DNA sequences in this sample as well. The chain combines TRBV5-1 with TRBJ2-3; 9 bases fit TRBD1. The CDR3 totals 16 residues. Germline CDR1 reads SGHRS; CDR2 reads YFSETQ. V lost 0 bases to trimming and J lost 9 bases; unmatched junction nucleotides: 11. The CDR3 DNA sequence: TGCGCCAGCAGCTTGGAACAGGGGGCTCGATCGGACACGCAGTATTTT. Encoded protein: CASSLEQGARSDTQYF.

By proportion, this clone is medium-sized. The chain employs TRBV6-1 and TRBJ2-1; 10 positions match TRBD2. CDR3 length equals 16 residues. Germline CDR1 reads MNHNS; CDR2 reads SASEGT. With 6 bases clipped from V and 5 bases from J, the junction kept 10 bases outside the gene matches. The DNA of the CDR3 is TGTGCCAGCAGGAAGGCCGGACTAGCGGTTAACAATGAGCAGTTCTTC. Translation: CASRKAGLAVNNEQFF.

V usage is TRBV7-2 and J usage is TRBJ2-3; 7 bases map to TRBD2. This CDR3 is 16 amino acids long. The germline CDR1 and CDR2 sequences are SGHTA and FQGNSA. V gave up 5 bases and J gave up 0 bases; unmatched junction bases: 8. CDR3 residues: CASSPQLAVSTDTQYF. DNA of the CDR3: TGTGCCAGCAGCCCGCAGCTAGCGGTGAGCACAGATACGCAGTATTTT.

The sample holds many counts of this clone. This chain uses TRBV6-4 with TRBJ1-1; possibly TRBD1 for D (5 bases). CDR1 is MRHNA and CDR2 is SNTAGT in the germline V gene. The CDR3 loop spans 14 amino acids. Trimming left V 5 bases short and J 0 bases short, with 10 bases between. CDR3 bases: TGTGCCAGCAGTCCCGGGGGAGTGAACACTGAAGCTTTCTTT. This sequence encodes CASSPGGVNTEAFF.

The rearrangement uses TRBV28 and TRBJ2-5; 9 bases fit TRBD2. This CDR3 contains 16 residues. Per the germline V gene, CDR1 is MDHEN and CDR2 is SYDVKM. Germline trimming cut 5 bases from V and 4 bases from J; bases unmatched to any gene: 11. The CDR3: CASSTLGTSMRETQYF. The CDR3 nucleotides read TGTGCCAGCAGTACCCTAGGGACTAGCATGAGAGAGACCCAGTACTTC.

This clone was detected ten times or more. The missing conserved phenylalanine or tryptophan at the end of this CDR3 makes a read error likely. It is unclear where the CDR3 begins or ends on the DNA, so no DNA is shown, and the CDR3 is as TCRdb lists it. This CDR3 is also generated by other DNA sequences in the sample. This rearrangement joins TRBV7-9 to TRBJ2-1; TRBD2 is the table's D call and was not checked against the DNA. The CDR3 spans 9 residues, counting both ends. From germline, CDR1 is SEHNR and CDR2 FQNEAQ (reference sequence). This CDR3 reads CASSLLGTS.

This chain connects TRBV20-1 to TRBJ1-1; D is possibly TRBD1 (6 bases). CDR3 size: 13 residues. Germline V gene sequence: CDR1 DFQATT, CDR2 SNEGSKA (reference sequence). Trimming took 5 bases from V and 2 from J, leaving 12 bases between them. The CDR3 sequence is CSAQGTGNTEAFF. The CDR3, as DNA: TGCAGTGCTCAGGGGACGGGAAACACTGAAGCTTTCTTT.

This clone was seen repeatedly, ten times or more. The chain joins TRBV27 to TRBJ2-1; D unclear. V was cut by 3 bases and J by 0 bases, with 9 bases left in between. The germline V gene encodes CDR1 MNHEY and CDR2 SMNVEV (reference sequence). This CDR3 has 15 residues. DNA for the CDR3: TGTGCCAGCAGTTTGGGTGCCCGCTCCTACAATGAGCAGTTCTTC. It encodes CASSLGARSYNEQFF.